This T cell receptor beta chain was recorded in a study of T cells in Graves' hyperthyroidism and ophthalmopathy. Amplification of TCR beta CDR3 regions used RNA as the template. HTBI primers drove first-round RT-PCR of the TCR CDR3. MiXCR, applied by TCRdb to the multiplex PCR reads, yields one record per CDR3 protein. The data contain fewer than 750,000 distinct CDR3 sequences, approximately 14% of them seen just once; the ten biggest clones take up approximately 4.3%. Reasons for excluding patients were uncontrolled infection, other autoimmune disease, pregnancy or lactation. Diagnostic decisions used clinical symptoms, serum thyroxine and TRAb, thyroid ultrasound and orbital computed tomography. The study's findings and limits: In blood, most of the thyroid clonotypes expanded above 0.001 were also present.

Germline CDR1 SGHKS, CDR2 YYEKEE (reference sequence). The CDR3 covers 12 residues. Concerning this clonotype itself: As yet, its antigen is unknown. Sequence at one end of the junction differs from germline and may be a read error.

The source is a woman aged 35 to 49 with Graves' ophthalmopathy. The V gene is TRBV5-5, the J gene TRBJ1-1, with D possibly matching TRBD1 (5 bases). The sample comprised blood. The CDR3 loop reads CASSSAGPEAFF. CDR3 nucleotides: TGTGCCAGCAGCTCGGCGGGACCTGAGGCTTTCTTT.